This T cell receptor beta chain was obtained from a study of cytomegalovirus exposure and HLA in healthy donors. Notes on this clone: Its antigen is currently unknown.

With 60 Vbeta and 13 Jbeta primers, the PCR was carried out. Some clones are missing from TCRdb's copy, which holds only in-frame ones; the method was immunoSEQ multiplex PCR. The data contain over 80,000 clones, about 79% of them singletons. CDR1 and CDR2 (germline): LGHNA, YSLEER. This CDR3 contains 15 residues. Trimming shortened V by 4 bases and J by 5 bases, and 17 bases separated the two germline ends. Overall study findings and caveats: A link between a missense DCLRE1C variant and TCR beta V- and J-gene trimming emerged from a later analysis. An analysis done earlier found most TCR beta V segments productive about 87% or about 30% of the time. Reportedly, cytomegalovirus status was diagnosed with high sensitivity and specificity.

Source material: PBMCs. The sequence came from a man over 45 in good health and CMV-seronegative. V is TRBV4-3 and J is TRBJ1-2, with a possible D match to TRBD1 (6 bases). CDR3 bases: TGCGCCAGCAGCCCTGGAGGACAGAAGACTTATGGCTACACCTTC. It encodes CASSPGGQKTYGYTF.